Each of the 12 T cell receptor beta chains below was sequenced from the same sample in a study of vaccination and CD4 T cells after COVID-19. These receptors are not linked to any known antigen. Treatment given: approximately 9-day PBMC culture with coronavirus spike peptide pools or control peptides (ViraFEST assay). An Oncomine TCR Beta short-read assay was used to sequence the DNA from cultured CD4+ T cells. TCRdb ran MiXCR on the PCR reads and lists one entry per CDR3 protein. The sample contains under 30,000 distinct CDR3 sequences, roughly 42% of which appear only once. The sequencing input was CD4+ T cells from blood, cultured in vitro. The source of these receptors is a human donor who had recovered from COVID-19.

The chain employs TRBV7-2 and TRBJ2-2, with a possible D match to TRBD2 (5 bases). The CDR3 covers 16 residues. V was trimmed by 5 bases and J by 5 bases, leaving 18 bases between them. Germline-derived CDR1 and CDR2 are SGHTA and FQGNSA. For the CDR3, the DNA is TGTGCCAGCAGCCCTACTGCGGAGGTCCGGACCGGGGAGCTGTTTTTT. Encoded protein: CASSPTAEVRTGELFF.

The chain couples TRBV7-9 to TRBJ1-1; D might be TRBD1 (6 bases). CDR1 is SEHNR and CDR2 is FQNEAQ in the germline V gene (reference sequence). The CDR3 extends over 15 amino acids. Trimming took 2 bases from V and 0 from J, leaving 10 bases between them. Written as DNA, the CDR3 is TGTGCCAGCAGCTTAAACGGACAGCTGAACACTGAAGCTTTCTTT. The encoded protein is CASSLNGQLNTEAFF.

CDR3 coding DNA: TGTGCCACCAGCAGAGATTACACGGGGGGAGGGTTCTTC. Its translation is CATSRDYTGGGFF. V usage is TRBV15 and J usage is TRBJ2-1; 7 bases align to TRBD2. CDR3 size: 13 residues. Per the germline V gene, CDR1 is LNHNV and CDR2 is YYDKDF (reference sequence). V lost 0 bases and J lost 15; bases outside the gene matches: 8.

The genes are TRBV7-2 and TRBJ2-4; TRBD2 might be the D (6 bases). There are 14 residues in the CDR3. Per the germline V gene, CDR1 is SGHTA and CDR2 is FQGNSA. Trimming left V 3 bases short and J 7 bases short, with 13 bases between. The CDR3 coding sequence is TGTGCCAGCAGCTTTAGCGGAGGCGGTAACATTCAGTACTTC. As protein: CASSFSGGGNIQYF.

The rearrangement links TRBV11-3 to TRBJ2-1, with D perhaps TRBD1 or TRBD2 (5 bases each). Trimming cost V 1 base and J 9 bases, with 7 bases left between them. Looked up from germline, CDR1 is SGHNT and CDR2 is YENEEA. The CDR3 is 12 amino acids. The CDR3 region has the DNA TGTGCCAGCAGCTTAGTGAGGGGTGAGCAGTTCTTC. Translation: CASSLVRGEQFF.

This chain connects TRBV11-3 to TRBJ2-2, with D hard to call. Trimming took off 4 bases at V and 3 bases at J, with 9 bases between the two ends. The CDR3 sequence is 14 residues long. Germline CDR1 SGHNT, CDR2 YENEEA. This CDR3 reads CASSSYSHTGELFF. DNA of the CDR3: TGTGCCAGCAGCTCGTATAGCCACACCGGGGAGCTGTTTTTT. Combining the CDR3 with reference TRBV11-3 and TRBJ2-2 gives the whole variable domain EAGVVQSPRYKIIEKKQPVAFWCNPISGHNTLYWYLQNLGQGPELLIRYENEEAVDDSQLPKDRFSAERLKGVDSTLKIQPAELGDSAVYLCASSSYSHTGELFFGEGSRLTVL.

This clonotype has more than one count but fewer than ten. This chain connects TRBV10-3 to TRBJ1-2; 8 nucleotides match TRBD1. Germline values: CDR1 ENHRY, CDR2 SYGVKD. Germline trimming cut 5 bases from V and 4 bases from J; bases unmatched to any gene: 9. The CDR3 totals 15 residues. The CDR3 DNA is TGTGCCATCAGTTCCGGACAGGGAGGTTCCTATGGCTACACCTTC. Translating it yields CAISSGQGGSYGYTF.

This clonotype came up once. This chain links TRBV7-6 with TRBJ2-7; 11 bases are a match to TRBD2. CDR1 is SGHVS and CDR2 is FNYEAQ in the germline V gene. The CDR3 length is 18 residues. The ends lost 0 bases at V and 4 bases at J; junction bases unmatched: 11. The CDR3 nucleotides read TGTGCCAGCAGCTTAGCGGGGGATTCTAGCGGGAGGTTTTACGAGCAGTACTTC. Translated: CASSLAGDSSGRFYEQYF.

The chain links TRBV7-9 to TRBJ2-3; D not resolved. Deletions cut 5 bases from V and 0 bases from J, with 15 bases between. This CDR3 spans 16 amino acids. Germline V gene data show CDR1 as SEHNR and CDR2 as FQNEAQ (reference sequence). The CDR3 reads CASSPVTHASTDTQYF. CDR3 bases: TGTGCCAGCAGCCCAGTCACCCACGCTAGCACAGATACGCAGTATTTT.

This clonotype has just a few counts. CDR3 DNA: TGTGCCAGCAGTGATGACAGACTATCTAGCAATCAGCCCCAGCATTTT. It codes for CASSDDRLSSNQPQHF. This chain joins TRBV2 and TRBJ1-5, with D tentatively TRBD1 (5 bases). CDR1 SNHLY and CDR2 FYNNEI come from the germline V gene. The CDR3 spans 16 residues. Trimming pared 3 bases from V and 0 bases from J, leaving 12 bases between.

This clonotype has a handful of counts. The genes are TRBV6-1 and TRBJ2-5, with TRBD1 matching over 7 bases. There are 16 residues in the CDR3. CDR1 and CDR2 (germline): MNHNS, SASEGT. V shed 4 bases, J shed 1 base, and the junction held 9 bases outside the gene matches. CDR3 coding DNA: TGTGCCAGCAGTGGAAGTAGGGGGCGATTCCAAGAGACCCAGTACTTC. It is translated as CASSGSRGRFQETQYF.

V and J are TRBV10-3 and TRBJ1-5; D call uncertain. CDR1 and CDR2 from the germline V gene are ENHRY and SYGVKD. Trimming left V 9 bases short and J 7 bases short, with 16 bases between. The CDR3 extends over 13 amino acids. The chain's CDR3 is CAMCAGPRQPQHF. CDR3 nucleotide sequence: TGTGCCATGTGTGCAGGCCCTAGGCAGCCCCAGCATTTT.